This passage covers 23 T cell receptor beta chains from one sample sequenced in a study of technical replicates of blood from a few donors. Sequencing used immunoSEQ multiplex PCR; TCRdb keeps in-frame clones, though not all of them. Altogether about 49,000 clones are present, 92% being singletons, with the ten largest covering about 3.9%. The sequencing sample was made of PBMCs. These receptors were obtained from a human donor in good health. Some clones in this sample may be carry-over from other donors' samples.

The chain carries TRBV7-2 and TRBJ2-3, with D unresolved. CDR1 is SGHTA and CDR2 is FQGNSA in the germline V gene. This CDR3 contains 15 residues. Deletions cut 1 base from V and 1 base from J, with 9 bases between. CDR3 in amino acids: CASSLVSSGTDTQYF. The CDR3 nucleotides are TGTGCCAGCAGCTTAGTTTCGAGCGGCACAGATACGCAGTATTTT.

This clone was observed a few times. The chain combines TRBV5-4 with TRBJ2-1; 13 bases line up with TRBD2. The junction had 2 bases not matched to a gene; V was cut back by 4 bases and J by 4 bases. The CDR3 loop spans 15 amino acids. In germline, CDR1 is SGHNT, CDR2 YYREEE (reference sequence). The DNA for the CDR3 is TGTGCCAGCAGCCGGACTAGCGGGGGTTACAATGAGCAGTTCTTC. Protein product: CASSRTSGGYNEQFF. The full variable domain, rest sourced from reference TRBV5-4 and TRBJ2-1, is ETGVTQSPTHLIKTRGQQVTLRCSSQSGHNTVSWYQQALGQGPQFIFQYYREEENGRGNFPPRFSGLQFPNYSSELNVNALELDDSALYLCASSRTSGGYNEQFFGPGTRLTVL.

V usage is TRBV4-2 and J usage is TRBJ1-2; TRBD1 agrees at 7 bases. J was trimmed by 1 base and V by 4 bases; bases with no gene match: 9. From germline, CDR1 is LGHNA and CDR2 YNFKEQ. There are 16 residues in the CDR3. This CDR3 reads CASSLILRDSNYGYTF. CDR3 DNA: TGTGCCAGCAGCCTAATACTCCGGGACAGTAACTATGGCTACACCTTC.

The J gene is TRBJ2-6, the V gene TRBV4-3, with TRBD1 identical over 9 bases. The trim removed 2 bases at V and 1 base at J, leaving 12 bases unmatched. This CDR3 contains 20 residues. In germline, CDR1 is LGHNA, CDR2 YSLEER. This CDR3 is CASSQRRDRVYSSGANVLTF. DNA of the CDR3: TGCGCCAGCAGCCAACGCCGGGACAGGGTTTACTCTTCTGGGGCCAACGTCCTGACTTTC.

The rearrangement links TRBV9 to TRBJ2-1; D is perhaps TRBD2 (5 bases). The V gene lost 0 bases and the J gene lost 8 bases, with 18 bases spanning the gap. Germline CDR1 SGDLS, CDR2 YYNGEE. The CDR3 runs to 16 residues. CDR3 in amino acids: CASSVARLAFGDEQFF. CDR3 DNA: TGTGCCAGCAGCGTAGCGCGGCTAGCCTTTGGCGATGAGCAGTTCTTC. Looking up the rest from reference TRBV9 and TRBJ2-1 gives the full variable domain: DSGVTQTPKHLITATGQRVTLRCSPRSGDLSVYWYQQSLDQGLQFLIQYYNGEERAKGNILERFSAQQFPDLHSELNLSSLELGDSALYFCASSVARLAFGDEQFFGPGTRLTVL.

This clone was detected only once. J is TRBJ1-6 and V is TRBV2, with 8 nucleotides matching TRBD1. Germline CDR1 and CDR2: SNHLY and FYNNEI. The CDR3 length is 15 residues. V lost 3 bases and J lost 4; bases outside the gene matches: 2. The CDR3 sequence is CASSDDRGYNSPLHF. The CDR3 nucleotides are TGTGCCAGCAGTGACGACAGGGGATATAATTCACCCCTCCACTTT.

The rearrangement joins TRBV19 to TRBJ2-1, with D perhaps TRBD2 (6 bases). V was clipped by 7 bases and J by 8 bases, with 12 bases between them. The CDR3 is 12 amino acids. The V gene's germline CDR1 is LNHDA and CDR2 SQIVND (reference sequence). CDR3 in DNA: TGTGCCAGTACTCCCGGGGGTTATGAGCAGTTCTTC. As protein: CASTPGGYEQFF.

This chain uses TRBV9 with TRBJ2-5; D gene ambiguous. The germline V and J ends were trimmed by 4 bases and 1 base, with 17 bases remaining between them. The CDR3 has 16 residues. The germline CDR1 and CDR2 sequences are SGDLS and YYNGEE. The CDR3 spells CASSLGVGSIQETQYF. The CDR3 DNA is TGTGCCAGCAGCCTAGGAGTCGGGTCTATCCAAGAGACCCAGTACTTC.

The gene calls are TRBV27 and TRBJ2-6; D ambiguous. Germline values: CDR1 MNHEY, CDR2 SMNVEV (reference sequence). The CDR3 has 18 residues. V was pared by 5 bases and J by 4 bases, with 21 bases between. The CDR3 is CASSPLDRPGVGANVLTF. DNA for the CDR3: TGTGCCAGCAGTCCCCTTGACCGCCCCGGAGTAGGGGCCAACGTCCTGACTTTC.

The chain recombines TRBV11-2 with TRBJ2-7; TRBD2 matches at 11 bases. J lost 6 bases, V lost 3 bases, and 7 bases had no gene match. CDR3 length: 15 amino acids. Germline V gives CDR1 SGHAT, CDR2 FQNNGV. The chain's CDR3 is CASSLVAGGPGEQYF. The CDR3 region has the DNA TGTGCCAGCAGCTTGGTAGCGGGAGGGCCTGGCGAGCAGTACTTC.

V and J are TRBV7-2 and TRBJ2-7, with 8 bases fitting TRBD2. The CDR3 sequence is 17 residues long. The V gene's germline CDR1 is SGHTA and CDR2 FQGNSA. V lost 5 bases to trimming and J lost 0 bases; unmatched junction nucleotides: 12. CDR3 loop: CASSLFRGGKSSYEQYF. CDR3 DNA sequence: TGTGCCAGCAGCCTTTTCCGGGGGGGAAAAAGCTCCTACGAGCAGTACTTC.

The chain is built from TRBV7-8 and TRBJ2-7; 8 bases align to TRBD1. In germline, CDR1 is SGHVS, CDR2 FQNEAQ. The CDR3 runs 13 residues. Trimming at V came to 6 bases and at J to 13 bases, leaving 14 bases not matched to a gene. This CDR3 reads CASRQGQASRQYF. CDR3 DNA: TGTGCCAGCAGGCAGGGACAGGCATCTCGGCAATACTTC.

V is TRBV7-3 and J is TRBJ2-7, with 7 bases fitting TRBD2. The CDR3 loop spans 15 amino acids. J gave up 0 bases and V 5 bases, and 7 bases lay outside the gene matches. From germline, CDR1 is SGHTA and CDR2 FQGTGA. The CDR3 DNA follows: TGTGCCAGCAGCCCCGACGGGGGGACCTCCTACGAGCAGTACTTC. Translated: CASSPDGGTSYEQYF.

The chain links TRBV5-1 to TRBJ2-7, with D possibly matching TRBD1 (5 bases). The CDR3 consists of 15 residues. Trimming took off 4 bases at V and 2 bases at J, with 16 bases between the two ends. Looked up from germline, CDR1 is SGHRS and CDR2 is YFSETQ. DNA of the CDR3: TGCGCCAGCAGCGATCTCGAGACAGACGCCTACGAGCAGTACTTC. It encodes CASSDLETDAYEQYF.

V and J are TRBV6-4 and TRBJ1-5; D gene ambiguous. This CDR3 region has 14 residues. CDR1 and CDR2 from the germline V gene are MRHNA and SNTAGT. Trimming removed 0 bases from V and 4 bases from J, with 7 bases in between. This CDR3 reads CASSDSGGNQPQHF. The CDR3 nucleotides read TGTGCCAGCAGTGACTCCGGAGGTAATCAGCCCCAGCATTTT.

This chain connects TRBV7-3 to TRBJ2-7; D not certain. The V gene lost 5 bases and the J gene lost 2 bases, with 19 bases spanning the gap. CDR3 length: 16 amino acids. CDR1 is SGHTA and CDR2 is FQGTGA in the germline V gene. This CDR3 reads CASSPRESTPTYEQYF. CDR3 DNA sequence: TGTGCCAGCAGCCCACGTGAGAGTACCCCGACCTACGAGCAGTACTTC.

J is TRBJ2-3 and V is TRBV5-6; TRBD2 matches at 9 bases. The CDR3 spans 14 residues. Unmatched junction bases numbered 4, after V lost 2 bases and J lost 6 bases. In germline, CDR1 is SGHDT, CDR2 YYEEEE. The CDR3, as DNA: TGTGCCAGCAGCTTAGCGGGAGGTGTTGATACGCAGTATTTT. Residues: CASSLAGGVDTQYF.

The chain carries TRBV29-1 and TRBJ2-1, with D possibly TRBD2 on 7 matching bases. The CDR3 runs 15 residues. CDR1 is SQVTM and CDR2 is ANQGSEA in the germline V gene. Trimming stripped 6 bases from V and 2 bases from J, with 17 bases between. CDR3 in DNA: TGCAGCGTCTATTTGGCGGGGGCCACCTACAATGAGCAGTTCTTC. Its translation is CSVYLAGATYNEQFF.

V is TRBV9 and J is TRBJ1-2; 7 nucleotides agree with TRBD1. Germline loops: CDR1 SGDLS, CDR2 YYNGEE. This CDR3 spans 14 amino acids. J was trimmed by 9 bases and V by 3 bases; bases with no gene match: 11. CDR3 amino acids: CASSETGKRESYTF. DNA of the CDR3: TGTGCCAGCAGCGAGACAGGGAAACGAGAGAGCTACACCTTC.

V and J are TRBV7-6 and TRBJ2-1; D remains ambiguous. The V gene lost 0 bases and the J gene lost 7 bases, with 10 bases spanning the gap. This CDR3 contains 14 residues. Per germline, CDR1 SGHVS and CDR2 FNYEAQ. The CDR3 sequence: CASSLAPLSNEQFF. Here the CDR3 DNA reads TGTGCCAGCAGCTTAGCCCCTTTGTCGAATGAGCAGTTCTTC.

This clone was recorded a few times. The genes are TRBV29-1 and TRBJ2-5, with 13 bases fitting TRBD2. V shed 6 bases and J 4 bases; nucleotides not matched to a gene: 11. Germline loops: CDR1 SQVTM, CDR2 ANQGSEA. The length of the CDR3 is 16 residues. The CDR3 spells CSVGLAGVWPRETQYF. CDR3 in DNA: TGCAGCGTAGGACTAGCGGGAGTATGGCCCCGAGAGACCCAGTACTTC.

The rearrangement links TRBV15 to TRBJ2-7; the match to TRBD1 covers 7 bases. V was pared by 1 base and J by 2 bases, with 5 bases of the junction left unmatched. This CDR3 has 15 amino acids. Germline lookup yields CDR1 LNHNV and CDR2 YYDKDF (reference sequence). The CDR3 is CATSRVGDSTYEQYF. The CDR3 DNA is TGTGCCACCAGCAGAGTAGGGGACAGCACCTACGAGCAGTACTTC.

This rearrangement joins TRBV5-1 to TRBJ1-5; 7 nucleotides match TRBD1. Per the germline V gene, CDR1 is SGHRS and CDR2 is YFSETQ. Losses at the gene ends were 4 bases for V and 2 bases for J; bases not matched to a gene: 6. The CDR3 is made up of 15 amino acids. CDR3 nucleotides: TGCGCCAGCAGCGTGGGGGACAGCGGCAATCAGCCCCAGCATTTT. Translating it yields CASSVGDSGNQPQHF.